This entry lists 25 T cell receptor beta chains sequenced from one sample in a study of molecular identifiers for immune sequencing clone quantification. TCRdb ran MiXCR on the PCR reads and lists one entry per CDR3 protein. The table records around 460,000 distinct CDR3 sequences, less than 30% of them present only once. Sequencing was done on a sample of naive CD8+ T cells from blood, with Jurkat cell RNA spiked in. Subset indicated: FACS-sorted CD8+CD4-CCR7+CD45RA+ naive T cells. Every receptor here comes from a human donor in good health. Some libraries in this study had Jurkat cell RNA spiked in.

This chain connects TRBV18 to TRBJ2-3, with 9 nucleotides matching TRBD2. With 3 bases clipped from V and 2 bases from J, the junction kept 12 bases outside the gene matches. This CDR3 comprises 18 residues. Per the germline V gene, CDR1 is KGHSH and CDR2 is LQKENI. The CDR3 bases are TGTGCCAGCTCACCCCCTAAAATAGCGGGGGTGAACACAGATACGCAGTATTTT. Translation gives CASSPPKIAGVNTDTQYF.

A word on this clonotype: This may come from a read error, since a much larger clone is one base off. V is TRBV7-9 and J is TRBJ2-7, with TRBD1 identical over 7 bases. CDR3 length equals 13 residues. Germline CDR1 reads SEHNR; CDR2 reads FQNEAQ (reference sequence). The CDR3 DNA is TGTGCCAGCAGCCCACTAGGGGGCTACAAGCAGTACTTC. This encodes CASSPLGGYKQYF.

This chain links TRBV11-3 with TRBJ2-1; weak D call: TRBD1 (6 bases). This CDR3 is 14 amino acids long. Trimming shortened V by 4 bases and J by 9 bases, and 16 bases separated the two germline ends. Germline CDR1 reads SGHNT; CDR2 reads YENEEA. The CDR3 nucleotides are TGTGCCAGCAGCTCTCCCCTTAGGGGGAGTGAGCAGTTCTTC. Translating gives CASSSPLRGSEQFF.

The CDR3 bases are TGCGCCAGCAGCCTAATTAAAGGGCAGATGGGGGAATACATATCTGGGGCCAACGTCCTGACTTTC. The encoded protein is CASSLIKGQMGEYISGANVLTF. The chain combines TRBV4-3 with TRBJ2-6, with D possibly called TRBD1 or TRBD2 (5 bases each). Per the germline V gene, CDR1 is LGHNA and CDR2 is YSLEER. The CDR3 is 22 amino acids. The ends were cut back, 4 bases at V and 1 base at J, with 29 bases in the middle.

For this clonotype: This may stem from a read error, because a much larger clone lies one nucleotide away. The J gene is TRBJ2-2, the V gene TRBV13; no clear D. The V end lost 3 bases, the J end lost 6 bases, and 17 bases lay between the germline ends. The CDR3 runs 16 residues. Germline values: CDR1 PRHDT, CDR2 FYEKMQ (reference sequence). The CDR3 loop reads CASSFGGSVIAGELFF. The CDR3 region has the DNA TGTGCCAGCAGCTTCGGTGGTTCCGTTATCGCCGGGGAGCTGTTTTTT.

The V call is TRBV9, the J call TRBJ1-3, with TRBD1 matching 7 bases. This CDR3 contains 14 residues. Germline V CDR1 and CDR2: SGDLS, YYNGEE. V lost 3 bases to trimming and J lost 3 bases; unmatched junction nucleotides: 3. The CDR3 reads CASSAGTDGNTIYF. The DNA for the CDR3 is TGTGCCAGCAGCGCGGGGACAGATGGAAACACCATATATTTT. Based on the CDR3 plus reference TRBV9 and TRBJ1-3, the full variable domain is DSGVTQTPKHLITATGQRVTLRCSPRSGDLSVYWYQQSLDQGLQFLIQYYNGEERAKGNILERFSAQQFPDLHSELNLSSLELGDSALYFCASSAGTDGNTIYFGEGSWLTVV.

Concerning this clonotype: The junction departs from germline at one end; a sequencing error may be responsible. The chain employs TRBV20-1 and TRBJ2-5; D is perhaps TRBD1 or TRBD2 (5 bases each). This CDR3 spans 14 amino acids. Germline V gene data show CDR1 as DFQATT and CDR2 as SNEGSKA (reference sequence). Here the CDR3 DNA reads TGCAGTGCTAGAGATCCCCGAGGGGCAGAGCCCCAGTACTTC. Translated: CSARDPRGAEPQYF.

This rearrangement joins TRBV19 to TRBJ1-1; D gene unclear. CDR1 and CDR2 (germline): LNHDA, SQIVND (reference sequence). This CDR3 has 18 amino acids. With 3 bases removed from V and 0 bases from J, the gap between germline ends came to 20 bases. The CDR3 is CASSIDMAGKTVNTEAFF. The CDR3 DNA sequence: TGTGCCAGTAGTATTGACATGGCGGGAAAAACCGTGAACACTGAAGCTTTCTTT.

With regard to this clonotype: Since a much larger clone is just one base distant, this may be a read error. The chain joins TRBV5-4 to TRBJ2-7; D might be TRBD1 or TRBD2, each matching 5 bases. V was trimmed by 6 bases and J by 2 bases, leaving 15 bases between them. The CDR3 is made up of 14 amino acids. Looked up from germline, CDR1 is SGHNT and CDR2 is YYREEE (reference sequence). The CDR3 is CASNDWDRTYEQYF. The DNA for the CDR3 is TGTGCCAGCAACGACTGGGACCGCACCTACGAGCAGTACTTC.

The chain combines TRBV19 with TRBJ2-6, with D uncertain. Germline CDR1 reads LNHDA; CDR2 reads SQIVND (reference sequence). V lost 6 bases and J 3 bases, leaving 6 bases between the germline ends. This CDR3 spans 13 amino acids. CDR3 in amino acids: CASSWGGANVLTF. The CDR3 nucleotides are TGTGCCAGTAGCTGGGGTGGGGCCAACGTCCTGACTTTC. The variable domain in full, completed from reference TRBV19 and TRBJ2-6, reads DGGITQSPKYLFRKEGQNVTLSCEQNLNHDAMYWYRQDPGQGLRLIYYSQIVNDFQKGDIAEGYSVSREKKESFPLTVTSAQKNPTAFYLCASSWGGANVLTFGAGSRLTVL.

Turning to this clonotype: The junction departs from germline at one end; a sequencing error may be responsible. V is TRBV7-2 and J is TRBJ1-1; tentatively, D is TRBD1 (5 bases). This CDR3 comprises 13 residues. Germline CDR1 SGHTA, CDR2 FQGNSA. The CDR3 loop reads CASSLQKGTEALF. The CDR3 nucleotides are TGTGCCAGCAGCCTACAGAAGGGGACTGAAGCTCTCTTT.

CDR3 in amino acids: CASSPPGRGRADTQYF. CDR3 DNA: TGTGCCAGCAGCCCCCCGGGCAGGGGGCGTGCAGATACGCAGTATTTT. This chain connects TRBV7-6 to TRBJ2-3, with 8 bases matching TRBD1. The V gene's germline CDR1 is SGHVS and CDR2 FNYEAQ. CDR3 size: 16 residues. V lost 5 bases to trimming and J lost 4 bases; unmatched junction nucleotides: 11. Full variable domain (rest looked up from reference TRBV7-6 and TRBJ2-3): GAGVSQSPRYKVTKRGQDVALRCDPISGHVSLYWYRQALGQGPEFLTYFNYEAQQDKSGLPNDRFSAERPEGSISTLTIQRTEQRDSAMYRCASSPPGRGRADTQYFGPGTRLTVL.

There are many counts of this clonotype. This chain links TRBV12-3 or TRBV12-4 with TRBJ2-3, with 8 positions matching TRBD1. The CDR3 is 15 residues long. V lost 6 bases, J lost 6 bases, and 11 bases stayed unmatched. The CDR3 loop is CASRTTQGADDTQYF. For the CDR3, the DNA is TGTGCCAGCAGAACAACCCAGGGGGCGGACGATACGCAGTATTTT.

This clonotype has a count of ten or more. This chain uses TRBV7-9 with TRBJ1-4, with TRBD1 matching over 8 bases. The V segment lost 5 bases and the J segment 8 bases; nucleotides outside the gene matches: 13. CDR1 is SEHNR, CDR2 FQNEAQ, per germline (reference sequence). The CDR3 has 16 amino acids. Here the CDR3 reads CASSPRPDRGGEKLFF. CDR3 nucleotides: TGTGCCAGCAGCCCACGACCAGACAGGGGAGGAGAAAAACTGTTTTTT.

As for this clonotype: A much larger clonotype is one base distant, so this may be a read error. In DNA form, the CDR3 reads TGTGCCGGAGGTGACGGGTGCGAGCAGTACTTC. Translation gives CAGGDGCEQYF. The chain couples TRBV7-3 to TRBJ2-7; D is possibly TRBD2 (5 bases). The germline V gene encodes CDR1 SGHTA and CDR2 FQGTGA. The ends were cut back, 11 bases at V and 6 bases at J, with 14 bases in the middle. This CDR3 has 11 residues. Full variable domain (rest looked up from reference TRBV7-3 and TRBJ2-7): GAGVSQTPSNKVTEKGKYVELRCDPISGHTALYWYRQSLGQGPEFLIYFQGTGAADDSGLPNDRFFAVRPEGSVSTLKIQRTERGDSAVYLCAGGDGCEQYFGPGTRLTVT.

DNA for the CDR3: TGTGCCAGTAGGATCGGGACAGGGGACCACAATGAGCAGTTCTTC. Protein sequence: CASRIGTGDHNEQFF. V usage is TRBV19 and J usage is TRBJ2-1; 10 bases map to TRBD1. The CDR3 runs 15 residues. J gave up 5 bases and V 6 bases, and 7 bases lay outside the gene matches. Germline assignment: CDR1 LNHDA and CDR2 SQIVND (reference sequence).

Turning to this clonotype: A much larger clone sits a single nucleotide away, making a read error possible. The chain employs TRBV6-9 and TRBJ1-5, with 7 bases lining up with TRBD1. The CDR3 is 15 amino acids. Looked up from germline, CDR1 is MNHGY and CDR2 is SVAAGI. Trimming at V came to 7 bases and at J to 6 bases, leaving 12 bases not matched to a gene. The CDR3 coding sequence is TGTGCCAGCACCTACCCCGGACAGGTGGGTCAGCCCCAGCATTTT. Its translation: CASTYPGQVGQPQHF.

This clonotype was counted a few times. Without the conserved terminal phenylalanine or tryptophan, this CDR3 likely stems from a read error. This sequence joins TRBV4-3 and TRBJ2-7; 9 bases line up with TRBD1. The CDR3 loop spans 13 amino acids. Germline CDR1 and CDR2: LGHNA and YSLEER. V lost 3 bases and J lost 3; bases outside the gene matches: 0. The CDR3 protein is CASSQDRGYEQYS. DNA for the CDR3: TGCGCCAGCAGCCAGGACAGGGGCTACGAGCAGTACTCC.

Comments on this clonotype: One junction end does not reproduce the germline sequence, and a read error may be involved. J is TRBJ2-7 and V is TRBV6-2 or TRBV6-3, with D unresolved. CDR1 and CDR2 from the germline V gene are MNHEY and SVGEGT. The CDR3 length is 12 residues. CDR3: CARSSLGYEQYF. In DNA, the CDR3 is TGTGCCCGCAGTTCCCTGGGCTACGAGCAGTACTTC.

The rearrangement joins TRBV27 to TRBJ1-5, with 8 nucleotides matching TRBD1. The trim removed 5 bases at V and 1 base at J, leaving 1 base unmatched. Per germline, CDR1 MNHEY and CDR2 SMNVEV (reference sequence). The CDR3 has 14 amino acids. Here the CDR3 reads CASSRQGSNQPQHF. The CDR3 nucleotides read TGTGCCAGCAGTCGACAGGGGAGCAATCAGCCCCAGCATTTT.

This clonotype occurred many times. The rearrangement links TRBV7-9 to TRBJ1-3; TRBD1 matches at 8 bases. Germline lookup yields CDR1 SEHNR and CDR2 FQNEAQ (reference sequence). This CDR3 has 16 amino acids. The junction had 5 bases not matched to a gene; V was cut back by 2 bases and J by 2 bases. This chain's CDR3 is CASSLPGGKPGNTIYF. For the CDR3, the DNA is TGTGCCAGCAGCTTACCAGGGGGCAAACCTGGAAACACCATATATTTT.

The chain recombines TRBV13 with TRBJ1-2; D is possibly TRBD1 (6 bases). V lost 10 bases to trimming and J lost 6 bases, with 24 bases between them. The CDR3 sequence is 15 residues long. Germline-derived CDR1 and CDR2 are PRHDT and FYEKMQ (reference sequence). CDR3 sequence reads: CATPPPPRGWDGYTF. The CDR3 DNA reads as TGTGCCACCCCCCCACCTCCCAGGGGCTGGGATGGCTACACCTTC.

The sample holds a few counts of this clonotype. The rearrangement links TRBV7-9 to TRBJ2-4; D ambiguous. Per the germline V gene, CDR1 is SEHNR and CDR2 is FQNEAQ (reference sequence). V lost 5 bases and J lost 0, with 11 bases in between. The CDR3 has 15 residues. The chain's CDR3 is CASSADQLAKNIQYF. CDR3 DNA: TGTGCCAGCAGCGCAGATCAGCTAGCCAAAAACATTCAGTACTTC.

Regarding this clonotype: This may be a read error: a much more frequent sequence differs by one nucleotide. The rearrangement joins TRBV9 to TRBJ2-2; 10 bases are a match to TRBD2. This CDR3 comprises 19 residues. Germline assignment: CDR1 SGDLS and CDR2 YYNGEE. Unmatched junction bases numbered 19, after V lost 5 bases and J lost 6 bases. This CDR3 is CASRANRESGLAESGELFF. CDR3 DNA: TGTGCCAGCAGAGCCAACAGGGAAAGCGGACTAGCGGAGTCCGGGGAGCTGTTTTTT.

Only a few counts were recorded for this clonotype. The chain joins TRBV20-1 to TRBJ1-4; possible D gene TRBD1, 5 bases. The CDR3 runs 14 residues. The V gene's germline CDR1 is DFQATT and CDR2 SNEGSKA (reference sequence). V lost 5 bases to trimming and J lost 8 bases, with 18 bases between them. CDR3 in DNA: TGCAGTGCTGTGATTCAGACAGAGTTGGAAAAACTGTTTTTT. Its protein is CSAVIQTELEKLFF.